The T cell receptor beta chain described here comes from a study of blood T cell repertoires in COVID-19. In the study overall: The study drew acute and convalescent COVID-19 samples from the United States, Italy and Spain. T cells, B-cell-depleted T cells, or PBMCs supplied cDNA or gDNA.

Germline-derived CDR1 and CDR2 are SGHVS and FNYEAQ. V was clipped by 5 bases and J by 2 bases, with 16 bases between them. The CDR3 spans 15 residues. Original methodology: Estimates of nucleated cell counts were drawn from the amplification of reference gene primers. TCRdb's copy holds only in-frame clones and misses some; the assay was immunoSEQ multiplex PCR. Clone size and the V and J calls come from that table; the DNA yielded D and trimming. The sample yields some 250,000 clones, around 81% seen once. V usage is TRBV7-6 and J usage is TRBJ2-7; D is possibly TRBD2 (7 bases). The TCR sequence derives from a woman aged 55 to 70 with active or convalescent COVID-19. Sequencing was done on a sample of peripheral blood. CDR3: CASSRFEGGTYEQYF. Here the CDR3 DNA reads TGTGCCAGCAGCCGATTCGAGGGGGGGACCTACGAGCAGTACTTC.